The text below deals with one TCR beta chain. One base away lies a much larger clone, so this may be a sequencing read error. V was cut by 6 bases and J by 4 bases, with 15 bases left in between. CDR1 is SEHNR and CDR2 is FQNEAQ in the germline V gene (reference sequence). This CDR3 is built from 14 residues. Primers used in a second PCR of roughly 7 to 12 cycles were a sample-barcoded 5' primer and a J-beta primer mix. MiXCR was run by TCRdb on the 5' RACE reads, yielding one entry per CDR3 protein. The sample lists some 1.5 million distinct CDR3 sequences; roughly 27% were seen once. This sample is part of a study of blood T cells in healthy people across ages.

This clonotype was sampled from a woman in her 30s in good health. The chain is built from TRBV7-9 and TRBJ2-5; tentatively, D is TRBD2 (6 bases). Sequencing was carried out using blood. CDR3 nucleotides: TGTGCCAGCAGATTTATTCAGGGAGGAGAGACCCAGTACTTC. Protein product: CASRFIQGGETQYF.